The rows below give T cell receptor beta chains drawn from one sample of a study of blood T cell repertoires in COVID-19. Here immunoSEQ multiplex PCR was the method, and the copy in TCRdb shows in-frame clones only, minus some. Among 100,000 to 150,000 clones listed, approximately 82% were seen once. Material for sequencing was peripheral blood. The receptors come from a man older than 75 with active or convalescent COVID-19. Both conserved end residues are part of each CDR3. The order of the fields is clone size, V gene, J gene, D gene, CDR3 DNA, CDR3 protein. The D gene is left open where the match is weak. Some rows have no size entry. The others give once, few or many, or a class for an expanded clone.

abundance: -
v_gene: TRBV7-2
j_gene: TRBJ2-1
d_gene: TRBD2
CDR3nt: TGTGCCAGCAGCCAGACTAGCGGGGATTTGGATGAGCAGTTCTTC
CDR3aa: CASSQTSGDLDEQFF

abundance: -
v_gene: TRBV6-6
j_gene: TRBJ2-7
d_gene: TRBD1
CDR3nt: TGTGCCAGCAGTTACCGGACAGGGGAAGTTGCCTACGAGCAGTACTTC
CDR3aa: CASSYRTGEVAYEQYF

abundance: -
v_gene: TRBV15
j_gene: TRBJ2-2
d_gene: TRBD2
CDR3nt: TGTGCCACCTCCTCGGCGGGGAGGGGCCCCGGGGAGCTGTTTTTT
CDR3aa: CATSSAGRGPGELFF

abundance: -
v_gene: TRBV19
j_gene: TRBJ2-7
d_gene: TRBD1
CDR3nt: TGTGCCAGTAGTGCCGGGACAGGGGGCTACGAGCAGTACTTC
CDR3aa: CASSAGTGGYEQYF

abundance: -
v_gene: TRBV2
j_gene: TRBJ1-1
d_gene: TRBD1
CDR3nt: TGTGCCAGCAGTGAGGCAGGGGGCTTTACTGAAGCTTTCTTT
CDR3aa: CASSEAGGFTEAFF

abundance: -
v_gene: TRBV9
j_gene: TRBJ1-2
d_gene: -
CDR3nt: TGTGCCAGCAGCGTAGGAGGAGCTTCTAACTATGGCTACACCTTC
CDR3aa: CASSVGGASNYGYTF

abundance: -
v_gene: TRBV29-1
j_gene: TRBJ1-1
d_gene: -
CDR3nt: TGCAGCGGCAGCGCGGGCACTGAAGCTTTCTTT
CDR3aa: CSGSAGTEAFF

abundance: -
v_gene: TRBV5-5
j_gene: TRBJ2-3
d_gene: -
CDR3nt: TGTGCCAGCAGCGCTCGTGGGGGGGCCAGCACAGATACGCAGTATTTT
CDR3aa: CASSARGGASTDTQYF

abundance: -
v_gene: TRBV6-5
j_gene: TRBJ2-1
d_gene: TRBD2
CDR3nt: TGTGCCAGCAACAAGCGGGGATGGATTGAGCAGTTCTTC
CDR3aa: CASNKRGWIEQFF

abundance: once
v_gene: TRBV6-5
j_gene: TRBJ2-7
d_gene: TRBD1
CDR3nt: TGTGCCAGCAGTTCCGGGACAGGATTACGCTGGTACTTC
CDR3aa: CASSSGTGLRWYF

abundance: -
v_gene: TRBV19
j_gene: TRBJ2-7
d_gene: TRBD2
CDR3nt: TGTGCCAGTAGTTTAGCTGCGGGGGGTTCCTACGAGCAGTACTTC
CDR3aa: CASSLAAGGSYEQYF

abundance: -
v_gene: TRBV7-9
j_gene: TRBJ1-2
d_gene: TRBD1
CDR3nt: TGTGCCAGCAGCCCGCTACAGGGGAAAGGCTACACCTTC
CDR3aa: CASSPLQGKGYTF

abundance: -
v_gene: TRBV6-5
j_gene: TRBJ1-2
d_gene: TRBD1
CDR3nt: TGTGCCAGTAAAAAGGGACAGGGCCCTTATGGCTACACCTTC
CDR3aa: CASKKGQGPYGYTF

abundance: once
v_gene: TRBV12-5
j_gene: TRBJ2-7
d_gene: -
CDR3nt: TGTGCTAGTGGTTCCGACAGCAAGAACGAGCAGTACTTC
CDR3aa: CASGSDSKNEQYF

abundance: -
v_gene: TRBV7-6
j_gene: TRBJ2-1
d_gene: TRBD2
CDR3nt: TGTGCCAGCAGCCCCGGGGGGGGGACGGTCTACAATGAGCAGTTCTTC
CDR3aa: CASSPGGGTVYNEQFF

abundance: -
v_gene: TRBV5-1
j_gene: TRBJ2-3
d_gene: -
CDR3nt: TGCGCCAGCAGCTTGACTGCCGGTAAAAGCACAGATACGCAGTATTTT
CDR3aa: CASSLTAGKSTDTQYF

abundance: -
v_gene: TRBV4-3
j_gene: TRBJ1-1
d_gene: -
CDR3nt: TGCGCCAGCAACCAAGATAAAACAGCCAACACTGAAGCTTTCTTT
CDR3aa: CASNQDKTANTEAFF

abundance: -
v_gene: TRBV15
j_gene: TRBJ1-4
d_gene: -
CDR3nt: TGTGCCACCAGCAGCACGAGGTGGGGGGGAGGTAGTGAAAAACTGTTTTTT
CDR3aa: CATSSTRWGGGSEKLFF

abundance: -
v_gene: TRBV5-6
j_gene: TRBJ1-5
d_gene: -
CDR3nt: TGTGCCAGCAGCTTGCAGGAGGGTAGCAATCAGCCCCAGCATTTT
CDR3aa: CASSLQEGSNQPQHF

abundance: -
v_gene: TRBV19
j_gene: TRBJ2-1
d_gene: TRBD2
CDR3nt: TGTGCCAGTAGTATTTCCGGGGGGGCGTACAATGAGCAGTTCTTC
CDR3aa: CASSISGGAYNEQFF

abundance: few
v_gene: TRBV7-8
j_gene: TRBJ2-7
d_gene: TRBD2
CDR3nt: TGTGCCAGCAGTGACGGGGGGGCCTACGAGCAGTACTTC
CDR3aa: CASSDGGAYEQYF

abundance: -
v_gene: TRBV7-2
j_gene: TRBJ2-2
d_gene: TRBD1
CDR3nt: TGTGCCAGCAGGGAACAGGACAGGGGCTCCGGGGAGCTGTTTTTT
CDR3aa: CASREQDRGSGELFF

abundance: -
v_gene: TRBV19
j_gene: TRBJ2-5
d_gene: -
CDR3nt: TGTGCCAGTAGTATTCGCGGGGTGGGTGAGACCCAGTACTTC
CDR3aa: CASSIRGVGETQYF

abundance: -
v_gene: TRBV2
j_gene: TRBJ2-3
d_gene: -
CDR3nt: TGTGCCAGCAAGGAGAACACAGATACGCAGTATTTT
CDR3aa: CASKENTDTQYF

abundance: -
v_gene: TRBV7-2
j_gene: TRBJ2-2
d_gene: -
CDR3nt: TGTGCCAGCAGCCTTAGCACCGGGGAGCTGTTTTTT
CDR3aa: CASSLSTGELFF

abundance: -
v_gene: TRBV7-2
j_gene: TRBJ1-2
d_gene: TRBD1
CDR3nt: TGTGCCAGCAGCCCTAGCCCCTCGGGGGACAGGGGTCGCGGCTACACCTTC
CDR3aa: CASSPSPSGDRGRGYTF

abundance: -
v_gene: TRBV5-8
j_gene: TRBJ2-7
d_gene: TRBD1
CDR3nt: TGTGCCAGCAGCTTGGTCCCCGGGACAGGCTACGAGCAGTACTTC
CDR3aa: CASSLVPGTGYEQYF

abundance: -
v_gene: TRBV28
j_gene: TRBJ2-7
d_gene: -
CDR3nt: TGTGCCAGCAGTACCAACACAAATTCCTACGAGCAGTACTTC
CDR3aa: CASSTNTNSYEQYF

abundance: once
v_gene: TRBV2
j_gene: TRBJ1-1
d_gene: TRBD1
CDR3nt: TGTGCCAGCAGACCCATGACAGGGCGAGCTTTCTTT
CDR3aa: CASRPMTGRAFF

abundance: -
v_gene: TRBV12-5
j_gene: TRBJ2-7
d_gene: -
CDR3nt: TGTGCTAGTGGTTTGTGGCGGCCCCCTTACGAGCAGTACTTC
CDR3aa: CASGLWRPPYEQYF

abundance: -
v_gene: TRBV23-1
j_gene: TRBJ2-5
d_gene: TRBD2
CDR3nt: TGCGCCAGCAGTCAATTTACGGGACTAGCGGCCCAAGAGACCCAGTACTTC
CDR3aa: CASSQFTGLAAQETQYF

abundance: -
v_gene: TRBV6-5
j_gene: TRBJ2-3
d_gene: TRBD1
CDR3nt: TGTGCCAGCAGTTACTTAGACAGGGGAGTCACAGATACGCAGTATTTT
CDR3aa: CASSYLDRGVTDTQYF

abundance: -
v_gene: TRBV19
j_gene: TRBJ1-2
d_gene: -
CDR3nt: TGTGCCAGTAGTACCACCTACAAGGGGGATGGCTACACCTTC
CDR3aa: CASSTTYKGDGYTF

abundance: -
v_gene: TRBV7-2
j_gene: TRBJ2-1
d_gene: -
CDR3nt: TGTGCCAGCAGCTTAGAAAACTTCTTTGAGCAGTTCTTC
CDR3aa: CASSLENFFEQFF

abundance: -
v_gene: TRBV6-5
j_gene: TRBJ1-2
d_gene: -
CDR3nt: TGTGCCAGCAGGTCTACAGGGAACTATGGCTACACCTTC
CDR3aa: CASRSTGNYGYTF

abundance: -
v_gene: TRBV10-3
j_gene: TRBJ1-1
d_gene: -
CDR3nt: TGTGCCATCGGGATACAGGGTGGGGCTTTCTTT
CDR3aa: CAIGIQGGAFF

abundance: -
v_gene: TRBV5-1
j_gene: TRBJ2-2
d_gene: TRBD2
CDR3nt: TGCGCCACCAGGACTAGCGGGGGGCATAACACCGGGGAGCTGTTTTTT
CDR3aa: CATRTSGGHNTGELFF

abundance: -
v_gene: TRBV11-2
j_gene: TRBJ2-5
d_gene: TRBD2
CDR3nt: TGTGCCAGCAGAGTTAGCGGGGGGGCTACCCAGTACTTC
CDR3aa: CASRVSGGATQYF

abundance: -
v_gene: TRBV5-1
j_gene: TRBJ1-4
d_gene: TRBD1
CDR3nt: TGCGCCAGCAGGGGACAGGGGGCGTCTAATGAAAAACTGTTTTTT
CDR3aa: CASRGQGASNEKLFF

abundance: -
v_gene: TRBV5-5
j_gene: TRBJ1-4
d_gene: -
CDR3nt: TGTGCCAGCAGCCTGGCAGGACAGACAAATGAAAAACTGTTTTTT
CDR3aa: CASSLAGQTNEKLFF

abundance: -
v_gene: TRBV23-1
j_gene: TRBJ1-2
d_gene: TRBD1
CDR3nt: TGCGCCAGCAGCCGCGACAGGGCCGGTGGCTACACCTTC
CDR3aa: CASSRDRAGGYTF

abundance: -
v_gene: TRBV30
j_gene: TRBJ1-2
d_gene: -
CDR3nt: TGTGCCTGGAGCGAAACCGGACTGGGTGGGGATGGCTACACCTTC
CDR3aa: CAWSETGLGGDGYTF

abundance: -
v_gene: TRBV5-5
j_gene: TRBJ2-3
d_gene: -
CDR3nt: TGTGCCAGCAGCTCCTGGGGGCCCACAGATACGCAGTATTTT
CDR3aa: CASSSWGPTDTQYF

abundance: -
v_gene: TRBV15
j_gene: TRBJ2-1
d_gene: -
CDR3nt: TGTGCCACCAGTTTCAGGGATACCTACAATGAGCAGTTCTTC
CDR3aa: CATSFRDTYNEQFF